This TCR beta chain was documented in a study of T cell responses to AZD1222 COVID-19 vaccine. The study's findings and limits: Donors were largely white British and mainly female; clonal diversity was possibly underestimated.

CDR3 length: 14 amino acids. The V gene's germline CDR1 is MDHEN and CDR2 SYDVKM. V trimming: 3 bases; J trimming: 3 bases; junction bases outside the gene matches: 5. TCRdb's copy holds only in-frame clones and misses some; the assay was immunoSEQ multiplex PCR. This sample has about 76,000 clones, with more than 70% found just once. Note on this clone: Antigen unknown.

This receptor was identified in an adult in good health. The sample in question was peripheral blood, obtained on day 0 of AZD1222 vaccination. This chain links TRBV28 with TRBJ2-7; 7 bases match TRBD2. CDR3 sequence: CASSLAGAVYEQYF. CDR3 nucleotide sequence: TGTGCCAGCAGTTTGGCGGGAGCTGTCTACGAGCAGTACTTC.